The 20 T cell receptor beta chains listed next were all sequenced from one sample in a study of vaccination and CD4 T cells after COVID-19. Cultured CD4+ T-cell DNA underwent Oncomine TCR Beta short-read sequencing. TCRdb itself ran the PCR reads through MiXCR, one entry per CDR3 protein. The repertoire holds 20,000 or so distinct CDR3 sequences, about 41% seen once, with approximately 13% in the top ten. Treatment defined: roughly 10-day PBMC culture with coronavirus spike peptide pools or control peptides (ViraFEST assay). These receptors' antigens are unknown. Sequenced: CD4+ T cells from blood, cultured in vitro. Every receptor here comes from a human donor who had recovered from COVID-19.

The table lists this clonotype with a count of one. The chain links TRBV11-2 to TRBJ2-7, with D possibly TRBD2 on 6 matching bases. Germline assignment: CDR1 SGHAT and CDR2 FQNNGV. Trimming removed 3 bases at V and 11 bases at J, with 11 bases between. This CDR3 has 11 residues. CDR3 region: CASSFGSREYF. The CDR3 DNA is TGTGCCAGCAGCTTCGGGAGTCGTGAGTACTTC.

The CDR3 loop is CASSPTSGTGTIYGYTF. CDR3 in DNA: TGTGCCAGCAGCCCCACGTCCGGGACAGGGACGATCTATGGCTACACCTTC. The V gene is TRBV7-2, the J gene TRBJ1-2; 9 bases line up with TRBD1. The junction had 14 bases not matched to a gene; V was cut back by 5 bases and J by 4 bases. Germline CDR1 is SGHTA and CDR2 is FQGNSA. This CDR3 spans 17 amino acids.

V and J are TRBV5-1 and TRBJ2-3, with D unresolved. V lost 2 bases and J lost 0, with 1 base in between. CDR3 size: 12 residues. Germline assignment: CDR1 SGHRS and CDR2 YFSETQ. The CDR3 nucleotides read TGCGCCAGCAGCTTTAGCACAGATACGCAGTATTTT. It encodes CASSFSTDTQYF.

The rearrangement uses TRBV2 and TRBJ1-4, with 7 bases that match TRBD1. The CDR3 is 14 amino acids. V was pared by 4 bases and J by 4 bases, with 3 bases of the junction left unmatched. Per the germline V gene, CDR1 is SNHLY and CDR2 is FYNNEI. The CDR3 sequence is CASSGDRRNEKLFF. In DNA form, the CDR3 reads TGTGCCAGCAGTGGGGACAGACGTAATGAAAAACTGTTTTTT.

The CDR3 region has the DNA TGTGCCAGCTCACCACCCGTGAACACTGAAGCTTTCTTT. This codes for CASSPPVNTEAFF. This chain connects TRBV18 to TRBJ1-1, with D unresolved. CDR3 length equals 13 residues. The V end lost 0 bases, the J end lost 0 bases, and 2 bases lay between the germline ends. The germline CDR1 and CDR2 sequences are KGHSH and LQKENI.

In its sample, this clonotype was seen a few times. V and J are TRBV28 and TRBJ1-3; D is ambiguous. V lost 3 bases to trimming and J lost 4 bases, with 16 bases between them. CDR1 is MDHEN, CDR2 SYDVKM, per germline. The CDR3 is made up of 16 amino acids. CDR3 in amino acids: CASSLSTSVGGNTIYF. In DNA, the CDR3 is TGTGCCAGCAGTTTGTCGACCTCAGTAGGAGGAAACACCATATATTTT.

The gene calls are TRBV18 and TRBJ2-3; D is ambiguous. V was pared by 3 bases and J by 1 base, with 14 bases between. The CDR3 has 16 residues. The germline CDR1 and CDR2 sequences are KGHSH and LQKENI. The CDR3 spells CASSPAPVGGTDTQYF. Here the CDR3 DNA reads TGTGCCAGCTCACCGGCGCCAGTTGGTGGCACAGATACGCAGTATTTT.

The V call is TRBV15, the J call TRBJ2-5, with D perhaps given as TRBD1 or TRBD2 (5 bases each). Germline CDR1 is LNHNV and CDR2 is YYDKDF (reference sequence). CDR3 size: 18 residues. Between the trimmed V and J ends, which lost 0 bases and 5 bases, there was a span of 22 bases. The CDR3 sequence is CATSRDPWSRDPRETQYF. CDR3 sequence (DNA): TGTGCCACCAGCAGAGACCCCTGGAGCCGGGACCCCCGGGAGACCCAGTACTTC. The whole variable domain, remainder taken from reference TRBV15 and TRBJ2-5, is DAMVIQNPRYQVTQFGKPVTLSCSQTLNHNVMYWYQQKSSQAPKLLFHYYDKDFNNEADTPDNFQSRRPNTSFCFLDIRSPGLGDTAMYLCATSRDPWSRDPRETQYFGPGTRLLVL.

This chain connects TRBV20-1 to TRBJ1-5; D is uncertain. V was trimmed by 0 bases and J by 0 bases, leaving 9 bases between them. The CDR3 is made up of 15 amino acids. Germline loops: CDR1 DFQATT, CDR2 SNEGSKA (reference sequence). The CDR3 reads CSARDLARSNQPQHF. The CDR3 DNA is TGCAGTGCTAGAGATTTGGCCCGTAGCAATCAGCCCCAGCATTTT.

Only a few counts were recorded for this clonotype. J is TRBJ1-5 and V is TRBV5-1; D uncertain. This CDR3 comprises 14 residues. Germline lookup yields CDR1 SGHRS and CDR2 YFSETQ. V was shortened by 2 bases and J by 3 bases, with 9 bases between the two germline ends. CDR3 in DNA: TGCGCCAGCAGCTTCGATGGACCCAATCAGCCCCAGCATTTT. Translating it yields CASSFDGPNQPQHF.

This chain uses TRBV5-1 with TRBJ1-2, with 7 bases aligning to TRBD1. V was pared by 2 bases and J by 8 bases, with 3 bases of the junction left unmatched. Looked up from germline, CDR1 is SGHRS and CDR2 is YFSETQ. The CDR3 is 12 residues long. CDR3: CASSFTGDGYTF. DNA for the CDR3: TGCGCCAGCAGCTTTACAGGGGACGGCTACACCTTC. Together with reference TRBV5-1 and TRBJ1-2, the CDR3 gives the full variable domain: KAGVTQTPRYLIKTRGQQVTLSCSPISGHRSVSWYQQTPGQGLQFLFEYFSETQRNKGNFPGRFSGRQFSNSRSEMNVSTLELGDSALYLCASSFTGDGYTFGSGTRLTVV.

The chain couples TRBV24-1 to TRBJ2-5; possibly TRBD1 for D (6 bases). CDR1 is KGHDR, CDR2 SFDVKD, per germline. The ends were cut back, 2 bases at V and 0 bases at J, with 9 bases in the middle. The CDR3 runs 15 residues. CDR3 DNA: TGTGCCACCAGTGATTCCCAGGGGAACCAAGAGACCCAGTACTTC. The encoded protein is CATSDSQGNQETQYF.

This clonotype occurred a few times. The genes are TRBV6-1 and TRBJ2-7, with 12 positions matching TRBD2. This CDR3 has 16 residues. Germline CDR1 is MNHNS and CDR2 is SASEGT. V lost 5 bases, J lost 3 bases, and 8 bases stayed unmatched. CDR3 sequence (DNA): TGTGCCAGCAGTCCGCGGACTAGCGGGACCTACTACGAGCAGTACTTC. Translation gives CASSPRTSGTYYEQYF.

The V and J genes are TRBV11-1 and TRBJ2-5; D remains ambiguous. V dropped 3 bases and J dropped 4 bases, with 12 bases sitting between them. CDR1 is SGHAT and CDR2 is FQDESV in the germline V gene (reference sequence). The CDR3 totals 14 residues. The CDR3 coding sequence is TGTGCCAGCAGCTTTTCAGACGGGCCAGAGACCCAGTACTTC. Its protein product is CASSFSDGPETQYF.

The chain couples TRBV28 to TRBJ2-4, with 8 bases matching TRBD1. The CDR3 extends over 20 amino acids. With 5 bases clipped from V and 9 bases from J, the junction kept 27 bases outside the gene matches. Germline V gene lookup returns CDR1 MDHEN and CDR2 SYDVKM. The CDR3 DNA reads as TGTGCCAGCAGTCAAGATAAATGGGGTTTGGACAGGGTGTGGGTGGGCATTCAGTACTTC. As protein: CASSQDKWGLDRVWVGIQYF.

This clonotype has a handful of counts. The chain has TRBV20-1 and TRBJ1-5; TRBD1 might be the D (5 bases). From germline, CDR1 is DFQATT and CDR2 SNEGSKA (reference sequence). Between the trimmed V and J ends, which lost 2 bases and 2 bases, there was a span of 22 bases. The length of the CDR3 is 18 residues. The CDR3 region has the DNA TGCAGTGCTAGACGGGAGTCAGGGTCGGGTAAGGGCAATCAGCCCCAGCATTTT. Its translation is CSARRESGSGKGNQPQHF.

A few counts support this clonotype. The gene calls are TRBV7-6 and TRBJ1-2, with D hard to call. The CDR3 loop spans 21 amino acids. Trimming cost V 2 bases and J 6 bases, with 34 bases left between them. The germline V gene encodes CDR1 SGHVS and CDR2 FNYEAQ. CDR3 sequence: CASSLPSHTWTASTLKDGYTF. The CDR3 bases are TGTGCCAGCAGCTTACCGTCTCACACTTGGACGGCTTCAACTCTAAAGGATGGCTACACCTTC.

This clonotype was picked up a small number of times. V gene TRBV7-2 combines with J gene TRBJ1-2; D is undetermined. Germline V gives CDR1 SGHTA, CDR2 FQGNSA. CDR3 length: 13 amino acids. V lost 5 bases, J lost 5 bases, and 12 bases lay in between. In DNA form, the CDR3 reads TGTGCCAGCAGCCCAATCGAGGGATATGGCTACACCTTC. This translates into CASSPIEGYGYTF. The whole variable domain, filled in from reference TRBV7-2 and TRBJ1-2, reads GAGVSQSPSNKVTEKGKDVELRCDPISGHTALYWYRQSLGQGLEFLIYFQGNSAPDKSGLPSDRFSAERTGGSVSTLTIQRTQQEDSAVYLCASSPIEGYGYTFGSGTRLTVV.

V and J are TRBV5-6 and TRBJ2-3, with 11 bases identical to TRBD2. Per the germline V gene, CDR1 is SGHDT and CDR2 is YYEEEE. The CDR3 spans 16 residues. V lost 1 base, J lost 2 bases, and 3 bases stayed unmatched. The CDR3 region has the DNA TGTGCCAGCAGCTTGACTAGCGGGAGTATCACAGATACGCAGTATTTT. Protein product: CASSLTSGSITDTQYF.

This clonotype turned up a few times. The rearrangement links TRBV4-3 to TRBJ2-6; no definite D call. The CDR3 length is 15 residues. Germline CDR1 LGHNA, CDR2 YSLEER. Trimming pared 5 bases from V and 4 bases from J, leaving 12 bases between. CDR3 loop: CASSFKGSGANVLTF. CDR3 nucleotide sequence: TGCGCCAGCAGCTTCAAGGGATCCGGGGCCAACGTCCTGACTTTC.